A selection of T cell receptor beta chains follows, all from one sample in a study of blood T cells in healthy people across ages. Via MiXCR, TCRdb re-called the 5' RACE reads, giving one row per CDR3 protein. The sample carries approximately 770,000 distinct CDR3 sequences, roughly 50% recorded once. The sample consisted of blood. The receptors derive from a man aged 30 to 39 in good health. Both conserved end residues are part of each CDR3. The D gene is left open where the match is weak. The size entry is marked missing in some rows and otherwise reads once, few, many or a size class.

D | J | V | size | CDR3 | DNA
TRBD2 | TRBJ2-1 | TRBV7-7 | few | CASSLRTSGRNSYNEQFF | TGTGCTAGCAGTCTTCGGACTAGCGGTCGCAACTCCTACAATGAGCAGTTCTTC
- | TRBJ1-5 | TRBV4-3 | - | CASSQDRGAANQPQHF | TGCGCCAGCAGCCAGGATAGGGGGGCGGCGAATCAGCCCCAGCATTTT
TRBD2 | TRBJ2-3 | TRBV20-1 | few | CSANGLAGAVDTQYF | TGCAGTGCTAACGGACTAGCGGGAGCCGTAGATACGCAGTATTTT
TRBD2 | TRBJ2-7 | TRBV27 | few | CASSLNPLADLYEQYF | TGTGCCAGCAGTTTAAACCCTCTAGCGGACCTCTACGAGCAGTACTTC
- | TRBJ2-1 | TRBV20-1 | - | CSAKGFNEQFF | TGCAGTGCTAAGGGGTTCAACGAGCAGTTCTTC
- | TRBJ2-3 | TRBV28 | - | CASSSVTYTDTQYF | TGTGCCAGCAGTTCAGTAACCTACACAGATACGCAGTATTTT
- | TRBJ2-3 | TRBV20-1 | - | CSAEAPVTTETQYF | TGCAGTGCTGAGGCGCCCGTGACGACAGAGACGCAGTATTTT
- | TRBJ2-3 | TRBV18 | - | CASSPPSQSTDTQYF | TGTGCCAGCTCACCACCCTCACAGTCCACAGATACGCAGTATTTT
- | TRBJ1-1 | TRBV7-9 | - | CASSEGGREAFF | TGTGCCAGCAGCGAGGGCGGGCGGGAAGCTTTCTTT
- | TRBJ2-6 | TRBV11-1 | few | CASSPVWGYSGANVLTF | TGTGCCAGCAGCCCGGTCTGGGGATACTCTGGGGCCAACGTCCTGACTTTC
- | TRBJ2-5 | TRBV9 | - | CASSVGTQTQYF | TGTGCCAGCAGCGTGGGGACACAGACCCAGTACTTC
- | TRBJ2-7 | TRBV29-1 | - | CSVGLGRAGSYEQYF | TGCAGCGTTGGGTTGGGACGAGCGGGCTCCTACGAGCAGTACTTC